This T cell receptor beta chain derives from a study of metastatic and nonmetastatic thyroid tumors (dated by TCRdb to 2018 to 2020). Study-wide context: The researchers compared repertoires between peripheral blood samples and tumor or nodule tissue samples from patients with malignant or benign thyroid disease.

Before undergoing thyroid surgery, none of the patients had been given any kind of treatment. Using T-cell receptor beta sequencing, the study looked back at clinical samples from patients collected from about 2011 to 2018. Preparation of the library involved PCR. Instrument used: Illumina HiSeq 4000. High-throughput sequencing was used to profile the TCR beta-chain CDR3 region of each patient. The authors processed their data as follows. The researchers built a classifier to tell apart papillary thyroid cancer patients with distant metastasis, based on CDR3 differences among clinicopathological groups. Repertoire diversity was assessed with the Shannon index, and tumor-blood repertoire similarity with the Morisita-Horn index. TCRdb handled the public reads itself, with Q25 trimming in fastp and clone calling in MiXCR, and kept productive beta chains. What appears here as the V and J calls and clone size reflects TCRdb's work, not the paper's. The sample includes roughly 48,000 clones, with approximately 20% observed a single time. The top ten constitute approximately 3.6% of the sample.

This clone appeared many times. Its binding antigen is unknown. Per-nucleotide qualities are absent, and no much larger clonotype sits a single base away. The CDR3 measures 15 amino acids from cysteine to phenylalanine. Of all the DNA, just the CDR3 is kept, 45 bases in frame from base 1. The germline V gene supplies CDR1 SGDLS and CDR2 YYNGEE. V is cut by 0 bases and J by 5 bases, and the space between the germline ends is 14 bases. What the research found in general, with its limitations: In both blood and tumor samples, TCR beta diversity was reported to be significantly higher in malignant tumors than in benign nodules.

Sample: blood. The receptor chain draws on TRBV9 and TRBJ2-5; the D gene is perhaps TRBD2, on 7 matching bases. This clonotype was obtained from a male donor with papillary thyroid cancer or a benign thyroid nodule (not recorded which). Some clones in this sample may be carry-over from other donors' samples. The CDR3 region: CASSVDGGPGETQYF. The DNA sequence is TGTGCCAGCAGCGTAGACGGGGGGCCTGGGGAGACCCAGTACTTC.